The 20 T cell receptor beta chains in this list originate from one sample, sequenced in a study of T cell responses to AZD1222 COVID-19 vaccine. Produced via immunoSEQ multiplex PCR; TCRdb's table is partial and in-frame only. The sample shows 150,000 or so clones, about nine tenths of them seen only once. Sequences were derived from peripheral blood, sampled on day 0 of MenACWY control vaccination. Every receptor here comes from an adult in good health.

The chain couples TRBV6-1 to TRBJ2-1, with D unclear. The CDR3 totals 14 residues. With 2 bases removed from V and 4 bases from J, the gap between germline ends came to 9 bases. The germline CDR1 and CDR2 sequences are MNHNS and SASEGT. As DNA, the CDR3 is TGTGCCAGCAGTGAAACTGTCGGATACAATGAGCAGTTCTTC. Encoded protein: CASSETVGYNEQFF.

This rearrangement joins TRBV2 to TRBJ1-4, with D possibly matching TRBD1 (5 bases). The germline V gene has CDR1 SNHLY and CDR2 FYNNEI. V was trimmed by 1 base and J by 10 bases, leaving 10 bases between them. This CDR3 is 13 amino acids long. This CDR3 is CASSEVWGGKLFF. In nucleotides, the CDR3 is TGTGCCAGCAGTGAAGTTTGGGGGGGAAAACTGTTTTTT.

CDR3 region: CASSLQVGRGADTQYF. The CDR3 nucleotides read TGTGCCAGCAGCCTCCAAGTCGGGCGGGGGGCAGATACGCAGTATTTT. The rearrangement links TRBV4-2 to TRBJ2-3; 8 nucleotides align to TRBD2. The germline V gene has CDR1 LGHNA and CDR2 YNFKEQ. The V and J ends lost 4 bases and 4 bases, in that order; junction bases with no gene match: 10. The CDR3 is 16 residues long.

The chain joins TRBV28 to TRBJ2-1; 9 nucleotides match TRBD1. The CDR3 is 14 amino acids. The V gene end was trimmed by 5 bases and the J gene end by 6 bases; junction bases not matched to a gene: 5. Germline-derived CDR1 and CDR2 are MDHEN and SYDVKM. In nucleotides, the CDR3 is TGTGCCAGCAGTCCCCCGGACAGGGGCAATGAGCAGTTCTTC. Translation gives CASSPPDRGNEQFF.

CDR3 in DNA: TGTGCCAGCAGCTTGGTGGGAGCGTCGGAGACCCAGTACTTC. This codes for CASSLVGASETQYF. This chain joins TRBV5-8 and TRBJ2-5, with D possibly TRBD2 on 5 matching bases. V was pared by 0 bases and J by 5 bases, with 11 bases between. Germline loops: CDR1 SGHTS, CDR2 YDEGEE. The CDR3 loop spans 14 amino acids. The full variable domain, rest sourced from reference TRBV5-8 and TRBJ2-5, is EAGVTQSPTHLIKTRGQQATLRCSPISGHTSVYWYQQALGLGLQFLLWYDEGEERNRGNFPPRFSGRQFPNYSSELNVNALELEDSALYLCASSLVGASETQYFGPGTRLLVL.

A few counts support this clone. The chain employs TRBV6-5 and TRBJ1-2; 7 bases fit TRBD1. Germline V lookup: CDR1 MNHEY, CDR2 SVGAGI. The CDR3 has 12 residues. Losses at the gene ends were 7 bases for V and 4 bases for J; bases not matched to a gene: 3. CDR3 bases: TGTGCCAGCAACGACAGGGTCTATGGCTACACCTTC. Protein: CASNDRVYGYTF.

V and J are TRBV7-8 and TRBJ2-7, with TRBD1 as a possible D gene (6 bases). The length of the CDR3 is 13 residues. V dropped 1 base and J dropped 3 bases, with 7 bases sitting between them. Looked up from germline, CDR1 is SGHVS and CDR2 is FQNEAQ. The CDR3 region has the DNA TGTGCCAGCAGCTTAGGGACAGTCTACGAGCAGTACGTC. It specifies CASSLGTVYEQYV.

The V gene is TRBV30, the J gene TRBJ2-3, with D unresolved. The ends were cut back, 3 bases at V and 4 bases at J, with 14 bases in the middle. The germline gives CDR1 GTSNPN, CDR2 SVGIG (reference sequence). The CDR3 is 14 residues long. The CDR3 region has the DNA TGTGCCTGGAGGGTTTATGACCGGGCAGATACGCAGTATTTT. Its translation is CAWRVYDRADTQYF.

The V gene is TRBV14, the J gene TRBJ2-7; no reliable D call. Trimming removed 0 bases at V and 0 bases at J, with 9 bases between. The length of the CDR3 is 15 residues. Germline V gene data show CDR1 as SGHDN and CDR2 as FVKESK. The DNA for the CDR3 is TGTGCCAGCAGCCAAGACGTCAGCCGCTCCTACGAGCAGTACTTC. Encoded protein: CASSQDVSRSYEQYF.

The chain joins TRBV5-4 to TRBJ2-1; D call uncertain. CDR3 length equals 16 residues. Trimming pared 0 bases from V and 0 bases from J, leaving 10 bases between. Looked up from germline, CDR1 is SGHNT and CDR2 is YYREEE (reference sequence). The CDR3 DNA is TGTGCCAGCAGCTTGGTTGTCGTCGGCTCCTACAATGAGCAGTTCTTC. This translates into CASSLVVVGSYNEQFF.

DNA of the CDR3: TGTGCCAGTAGTAAGGACCCCCGGGGAGCTTTCTTT. Residues: CASSKDPRGAFF. The chain couples TRBV19 to TRBJ1-1; D is ambiguous. CDR3 length: 12 amino acids. Germline lookup yields CDR1 LNHDA and CDR2 SQIVND (reference sequence). V lost 4 bases, J lost 10 bases, and 13 bases lay in between.

The chain has TRBV5-1 and TRBJ2-7; 9 bases map to TRBD1. Germline V gene sequence: CDR1 SGHRS, CDR2 YFSETQ. The CDR3 contains 15 residues. With V trimmed by 0 bases and J by 6 bases, 7 bases remained unmatched. CDR3 in amino acids: CASSLAPGQGPEQYV. The CDR3 DNA follows: TGCGCCAGCAGCTTGGCACCGGGACAGGGTCCCGAGCAGTACGTC.

The rearrangement joins TRBV15 to TRBJ1-4, with a possible D match to TRBD1 (5 bases). Trimming took 0 bases from V and 5 from J, leaving 13 bases between them. Germline V gene lookup returns CDR1 LNHNV and CDR2 YYDKDF (reference sequence). This CDR3 comprises 16 residues. CDR3 in amino acids: CATSRDSGPGNEKLFF. Here the CDR3 DNA reads TGTGCCACCAGCAGAGACTCCGGGCCAGGGAATGAAAAACTGTTTTTT.

J is TRBJ2-3 and V is TRBV5-6; no firm D call. V shed 1 base and J shed 2 bases, with 2 bases lying between them. Germline lookup yields CDR1 SGHDT and CDR2 YYEEEE. The CDR3 loop spans 12 amino acids. This CDR3 is CASSLSTDTQYF. CDR3 coding DNA: TGTGCCAGCAGCTTGTCCACAGATACGCAGTATTTT.

This rearrangement joins TRBV7-8 to TRBJ2-3; tentative D call: TRBD1 (6 bases). Trimming removed 6 bases at V and 1 base at J, with 11 bases between. CDR3 length: 14 amino acids. Germline CDR1 reads SGHVS; CDR2 reads FQNEAQ. CDR3 amino acids: CASRPGVGTDTQYF. The CDR3, as DNA: TGTGCCAGCAGACCAGGGGTGGGCACAGATACGCAGTATTTT.

J is TRBJ1-3 and V is TRBV5-4, with D hard to call. Per the germline V gene, CDR1 is SGHNT and CDR2 is YYREEE (reference sequence). The CDR3 covers 14 residues. V was clipped by 0 bases and J by 8 bases, with 12 bases between them. CDR3 nucleotides: TGTGCCAGCAGCTTGGCCGGTCGCGGGGACACCATATATTTT. The encoded protein is CASSLAGRGDTIYF.

The chain joins TRBV14 to TRBJ1-2; D not certain. CDR1 is SGHDN and CDR2 is FVKESK in the germline V gene. There are 13 residues in the CDR3. Trimming took 0 bases from V and 4 from J, leaving 6 bases between them. The CDR3, as DNA: TGTGCCAGCAGCCAAGAAATAAGCTATGGCTACACCTTC. Its protein product is CASSQEISYGYTF.

With respect to this clone: Germline is not matched at one junction end, which may reflect a read error. The J gene is TRBJ1-3, the V gene TRBV6-7; D remains unclear. TRBV6-7 is given ORF status, its function remaining uncertain. This CDR3 contains 15 residues. CDR3 sequence reads: CASSYVTEKGKTIYF. CDR3 bases: TGTGCCAGCAGTTACGTCACGGAAAAAGGAAAAACCATATATTTT.

J is TRBJ2-7 and V is TRBV7-9, with D perhaps TRBD1 (6 bases). This CDR3 comprises 14 residues. Trimming pared 5 bases from V and 3 bases from J, leaving 14 bases between. CDR1 is SEHNR and CDR2 is FQNEAQ in the germline V gene (reference sequence). CDR3 region: CASSLQGSYYEQYF. The CDR3 coding sequence is TGTGCCAGCAGCCTACAGGGCTCCTACTACGAGCAGTACTTC.

This sequence joins TRBV12-5 and TRBJ2-1, with D maybe TRBD2 (5 bases). V was shortened by 6 bases and J by 3 bases, with 12 bases between the two germline ends. Germline lookup yields CDR1 LGHNT and CDR2 FRNRAP. The CDR3 is 14 residues long. CDR3: CASGLAPLYNEQFF. The CDR3 DNA follows: TGTGCTAGTGGGTTAGCGCCTCTCTACAATGAGCAGTTCTTC.